This section outlines one T cell receptor beta chain sequence together with its context. In germline, CDR1 is MNHEY, CDR2 SMNVEV (reference sequence). V shed 7 bases, J shed 2 bases, and the junction held 8 bases outside the gene matches. The CDR3 spans 15 residues. Assay: immunoSEQ multiplex PCR; the TCRdb copy retains only in-frame clones and omits some. The sample consists of roughly 40,000 clones, nearly 90% of them appearing once. This entry comes from a study of blood T cell repertoires in COVID-19. The chain combines TRBV27 with TRBJ2-1; TRBD2 aligns across 7 bases. The receptor comes from a human donor in a cohort sampled during active COVID-19. Sequenced input: peripheral blood. In DNA form, the CDR3 reads TGTGCCAGCACCCTCTCGACTAGCCCCTACAATGAGCAGTTCTTC. It codes for CASTLSTSPYNEQFF.